This T cell receptor (beta chain) was identified during a study of T cells in Graves' hyperthyroidism and ophthalmopathy. Details on this clonotype: Its antigen is not known.

Amplification of TCR beta CDR3 regions used RNA as the template. RT-PCR in the first round (using the HTBI primer set) targeted the TCR CDR3. TCRdb reprocessed the multiplex PCR reads via MiXCR and lists one record per CDR3 protein. This table has around 800,000 distinct CDR3 sequences, more than 30% appearing once. For Graves' hyperthyroidism to be stable, ophthalmopathy could not progress within 18 months. The study's findings and limits: Separating ophthalmopathy from stable hyperthyroidism was achieved by a 13 V-J model.

Trimming at V came to 8 bases and at J to 6 bases, leaving 11 bases not matched to a gene. The CDR3 is 13 residues long. Germline loops: CDR1 SQVTM, CDR2 ANQGSEA. The gene calls are TRBV29-1 and TRBJ1-2, with 8 bases that match TRBD1. The TCR originated in a young man with Graves' hyperthyroidism. Sequencing was carried out using blood. CDR3: CSLQQGDPDGYTF. DNA for the CDR3: TGCAGCTTACAACAGGGGGATCCAGATGGCTACACCTTC.